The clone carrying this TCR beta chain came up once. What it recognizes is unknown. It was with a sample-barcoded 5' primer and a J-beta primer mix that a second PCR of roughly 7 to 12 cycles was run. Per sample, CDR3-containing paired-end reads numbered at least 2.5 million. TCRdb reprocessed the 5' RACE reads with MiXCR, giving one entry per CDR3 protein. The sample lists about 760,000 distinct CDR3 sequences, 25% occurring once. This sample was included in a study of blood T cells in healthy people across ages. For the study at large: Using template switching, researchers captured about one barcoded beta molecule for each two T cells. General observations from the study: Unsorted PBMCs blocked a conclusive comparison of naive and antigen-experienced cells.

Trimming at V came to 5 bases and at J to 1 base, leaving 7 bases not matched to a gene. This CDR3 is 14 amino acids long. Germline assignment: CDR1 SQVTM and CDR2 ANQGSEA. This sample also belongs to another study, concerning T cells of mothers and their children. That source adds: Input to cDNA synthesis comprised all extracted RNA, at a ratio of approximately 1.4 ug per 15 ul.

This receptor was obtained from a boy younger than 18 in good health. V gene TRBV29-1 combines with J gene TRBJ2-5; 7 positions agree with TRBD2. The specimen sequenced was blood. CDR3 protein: CSVSPAGTQETQYF. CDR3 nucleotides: TGCAGCGTTTCGCCAGCGGGGACCCAAGAGACCCAGTACTTC.